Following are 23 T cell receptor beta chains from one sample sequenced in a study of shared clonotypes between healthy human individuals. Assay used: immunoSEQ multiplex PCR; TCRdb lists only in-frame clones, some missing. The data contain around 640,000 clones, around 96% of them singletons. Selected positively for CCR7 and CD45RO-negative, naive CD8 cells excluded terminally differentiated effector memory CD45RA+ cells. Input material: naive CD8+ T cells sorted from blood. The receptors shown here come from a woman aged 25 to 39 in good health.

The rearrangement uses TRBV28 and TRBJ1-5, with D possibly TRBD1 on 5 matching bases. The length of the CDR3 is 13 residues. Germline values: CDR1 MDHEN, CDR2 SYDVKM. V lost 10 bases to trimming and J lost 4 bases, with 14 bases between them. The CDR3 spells CATDSGGNQPQHF. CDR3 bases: TGTGCCACCGATTCTGGGGGAAATCAGCCCCAGCATTTT.

CDR3 nucleotide sequence: TGTGCCAGCAGAGCTGGACAGGACGCCTACGAGCAGTACTTC. This translates into CASRAGQDAYEQYF. The rearrangement joins TRBV5-5 to TRBJ2-7; 7 bases are shared with TRBD1. Germline values: CDR1 SGHKS, CDR2 YYEKEE (reference sequence). The length of the CDR3 is 14 residues. V shed 5 bases, J shed 2 bases, and the junction held 7 bases outside the gene matches.

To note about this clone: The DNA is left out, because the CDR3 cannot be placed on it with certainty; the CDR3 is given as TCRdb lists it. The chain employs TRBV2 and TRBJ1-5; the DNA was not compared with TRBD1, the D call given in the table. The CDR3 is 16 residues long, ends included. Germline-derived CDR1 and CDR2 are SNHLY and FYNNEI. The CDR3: CASRISVAVTNQPQHF.

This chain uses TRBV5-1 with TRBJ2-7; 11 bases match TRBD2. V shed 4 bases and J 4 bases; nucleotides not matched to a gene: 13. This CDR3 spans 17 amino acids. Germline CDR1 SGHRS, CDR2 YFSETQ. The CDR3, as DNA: TGCGCCAGCAGCGAGTGGTCCGTGACTAGCGGGACATACGAGCAGTACTTC. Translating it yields CASSEWSVTSGTYEQYF.

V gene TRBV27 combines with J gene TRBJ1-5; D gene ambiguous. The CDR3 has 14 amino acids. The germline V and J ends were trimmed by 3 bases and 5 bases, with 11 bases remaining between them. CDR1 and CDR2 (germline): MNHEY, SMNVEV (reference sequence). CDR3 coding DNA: TGTGCCAGCAGTTTTCTCGGCGGAGATCAGCCCCAGCATTTT. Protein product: CASSFLGGDQPQHF.

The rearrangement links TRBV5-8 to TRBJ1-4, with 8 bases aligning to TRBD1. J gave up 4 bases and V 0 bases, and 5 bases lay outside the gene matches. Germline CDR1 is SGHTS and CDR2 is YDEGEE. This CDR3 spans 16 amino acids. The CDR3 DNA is TGTGCCAGCAGCTTGGGACAGGGGAGTGGTAATGAAAAACTGTTTTTT. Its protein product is CASSLGQGSGNEKLFF.

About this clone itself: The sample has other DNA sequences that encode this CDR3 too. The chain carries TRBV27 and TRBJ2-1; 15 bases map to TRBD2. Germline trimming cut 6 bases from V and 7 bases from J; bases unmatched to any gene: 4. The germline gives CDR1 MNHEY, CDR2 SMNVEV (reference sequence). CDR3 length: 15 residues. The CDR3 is CASSPGTSGRNEQFF. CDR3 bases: TGTGCCAGCAGCCCTGGGACTAGCGGGAGGAATGAGCAGTTCTTC.

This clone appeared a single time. CDR3 region: CASSLGRVTYEQYF. The CDR3 DNA reads TGTGCCAGCAGCTTGGGACGAGTTACCTACGAGCAGTACTTC. The V gene is TRBV5-5, the J gene TRBJ2-7; D ambiguous. The CDR3 extends over 14 amino acids. V gave up 0 bases and J gave up 2 bases, with 9 bases separating them. In germline, CDR1 is SGHKS, CDR2 YYEKEE (reference sequence).

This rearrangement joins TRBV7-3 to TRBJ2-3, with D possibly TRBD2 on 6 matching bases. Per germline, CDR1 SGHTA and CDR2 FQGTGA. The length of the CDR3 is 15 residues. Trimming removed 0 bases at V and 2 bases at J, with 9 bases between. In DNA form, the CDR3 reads TGTGCCAGCAGCTTAACTAGCGGAGTCACAGATACGCAGTATTTT. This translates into CASSLTSGVTDTQYF.

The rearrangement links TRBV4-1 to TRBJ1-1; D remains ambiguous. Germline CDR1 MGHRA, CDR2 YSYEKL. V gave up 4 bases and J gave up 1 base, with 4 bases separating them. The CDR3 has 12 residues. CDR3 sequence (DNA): TGCGCCAGCAGCCCCCCGAACACTGAAGCTTTCTTT. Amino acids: CASSPPNTEAFF.

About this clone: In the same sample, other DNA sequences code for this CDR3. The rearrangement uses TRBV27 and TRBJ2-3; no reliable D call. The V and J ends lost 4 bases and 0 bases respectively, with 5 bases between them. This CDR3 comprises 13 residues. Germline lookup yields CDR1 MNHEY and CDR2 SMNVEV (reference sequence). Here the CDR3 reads CASSSTSTDTQYF. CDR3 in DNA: TGTGCCAGCAGTTCTACTAGCACAGATACGCAGTATTTT.

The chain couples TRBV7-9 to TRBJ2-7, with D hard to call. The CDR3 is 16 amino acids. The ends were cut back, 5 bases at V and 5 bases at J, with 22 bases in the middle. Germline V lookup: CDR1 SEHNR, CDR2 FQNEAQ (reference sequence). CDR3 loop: CASSLDDWRFPHEQYF. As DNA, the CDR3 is TGTGCCAGCAGCCTCGATGACTGGCGGTTCCCCCACGAGCAGTACTTC.

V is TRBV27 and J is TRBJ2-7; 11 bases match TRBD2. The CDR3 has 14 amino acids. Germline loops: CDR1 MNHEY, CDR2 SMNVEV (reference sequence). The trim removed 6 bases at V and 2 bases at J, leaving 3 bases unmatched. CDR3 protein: CASRIAGGPYEQYF. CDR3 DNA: TGTGCCAGCAGAATAGCGGGAGGGCCCTACGAGCAGTACTTC.

Here the CDR3 DNA reads TGCGCCAGCAGCTCCTTAGACAGCTACGAGCAGTACTTC. This translates into CASSSLDSYEQYF. The genes are TRBV5-1 and TRBJ2-7; D may be TRBD1 (5 bases). V was shortened by 3 bases and J by 3 bases, with 10 bases between the two germline ends. This CDR3 comprises 13 residues. From germline, CDR1 is SGHRS and CDR2 YFSETQ.

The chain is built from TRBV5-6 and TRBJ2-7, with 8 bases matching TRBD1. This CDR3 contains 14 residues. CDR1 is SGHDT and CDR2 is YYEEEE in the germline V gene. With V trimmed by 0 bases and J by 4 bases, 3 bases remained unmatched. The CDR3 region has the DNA TGTGCCAGCAGCTTGGGACAGGGGAAATACGAGCAGTACTTC. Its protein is CASSLGQGKYEQYF.

CDR3 sequence (DNA): TGTGCCAGCTCACCACCGTCAGGTAGCACAGATACGCAGTATTTT. Translation: CASSPPSGSTDTQYF. The V call is TRBV18, the J call TRBJ2-3; no clear D gene. V was cut by 0 bases and J by 0 bases, with 7 bases left in between. The germline V gene has CDR1 KGHSH and CDR2 LQKENI. The CDR3 extends over 15 amino acids.

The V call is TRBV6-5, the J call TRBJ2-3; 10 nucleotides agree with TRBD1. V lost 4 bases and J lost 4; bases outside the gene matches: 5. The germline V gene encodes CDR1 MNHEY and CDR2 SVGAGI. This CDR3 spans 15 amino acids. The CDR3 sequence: CASSWGTGAPDTQYF. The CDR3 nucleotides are TGTGCCAGCAGTTGGGGGACAGGGGCCCCAGATACGCAGTATTTT.

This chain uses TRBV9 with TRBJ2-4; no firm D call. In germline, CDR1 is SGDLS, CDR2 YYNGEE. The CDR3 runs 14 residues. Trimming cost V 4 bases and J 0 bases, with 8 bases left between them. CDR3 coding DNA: TGTGCCAGCAGCTCGGCGCTAGCCAAAAACATTCAGTACTTC. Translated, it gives CASSSALAKNIQYF.

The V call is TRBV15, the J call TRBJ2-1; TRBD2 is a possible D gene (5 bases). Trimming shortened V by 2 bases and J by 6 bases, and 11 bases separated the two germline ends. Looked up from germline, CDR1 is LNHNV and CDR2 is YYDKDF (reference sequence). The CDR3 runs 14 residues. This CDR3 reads CATSRRGQSNEQFF. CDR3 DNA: TGTGCCACCAGCAGACGAGGGCAGAGCAATGAGCAGTTCTTC.

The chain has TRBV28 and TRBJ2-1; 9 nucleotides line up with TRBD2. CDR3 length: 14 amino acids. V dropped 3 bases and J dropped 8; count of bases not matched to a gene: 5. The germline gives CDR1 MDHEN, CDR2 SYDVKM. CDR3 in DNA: TGTGCCAGCAGTTTGGAGACTAGCGGTTATGAGCAGTTCTTC. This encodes CASSLETSGYEQFF.

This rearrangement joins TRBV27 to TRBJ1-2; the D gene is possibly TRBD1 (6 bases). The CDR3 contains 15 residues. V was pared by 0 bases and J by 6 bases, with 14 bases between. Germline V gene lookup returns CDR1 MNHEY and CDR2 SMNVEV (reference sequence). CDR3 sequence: CASSLSGAGAHGYTF. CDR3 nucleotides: TGTGCCAGCAGTTTATCCGGTGCGGGGGCGCATGGCTACACCTTC.

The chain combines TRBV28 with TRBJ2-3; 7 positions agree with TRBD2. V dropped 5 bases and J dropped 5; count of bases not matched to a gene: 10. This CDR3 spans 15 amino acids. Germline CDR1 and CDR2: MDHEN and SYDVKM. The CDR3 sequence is CASSIAAGVGDTQYF. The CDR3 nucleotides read TGTGCCAGCAGTATTGCCGCGGGAGTAGGAGATACGCAGTATTTT. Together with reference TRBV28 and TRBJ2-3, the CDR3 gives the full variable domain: DVKVTQSSRYLVKRTGEKVFLECVQDMDHENMFWYRQDPGLGLRLIYFSYDVKMKEKGDIPEGYSVSREKKERFSLILESASTNQTSMYLCASSIAAGVGDTQYFGPGTRLTVL.

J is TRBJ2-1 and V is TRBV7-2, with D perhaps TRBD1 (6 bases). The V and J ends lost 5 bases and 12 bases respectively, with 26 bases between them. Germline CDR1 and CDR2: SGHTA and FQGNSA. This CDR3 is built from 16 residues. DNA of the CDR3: TGTGCCAGCAGCCGAAACGGACGGATTCCCCCACAGGGGCAGTTCTTC. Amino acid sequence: CASSRNGRIPPQGQFF.